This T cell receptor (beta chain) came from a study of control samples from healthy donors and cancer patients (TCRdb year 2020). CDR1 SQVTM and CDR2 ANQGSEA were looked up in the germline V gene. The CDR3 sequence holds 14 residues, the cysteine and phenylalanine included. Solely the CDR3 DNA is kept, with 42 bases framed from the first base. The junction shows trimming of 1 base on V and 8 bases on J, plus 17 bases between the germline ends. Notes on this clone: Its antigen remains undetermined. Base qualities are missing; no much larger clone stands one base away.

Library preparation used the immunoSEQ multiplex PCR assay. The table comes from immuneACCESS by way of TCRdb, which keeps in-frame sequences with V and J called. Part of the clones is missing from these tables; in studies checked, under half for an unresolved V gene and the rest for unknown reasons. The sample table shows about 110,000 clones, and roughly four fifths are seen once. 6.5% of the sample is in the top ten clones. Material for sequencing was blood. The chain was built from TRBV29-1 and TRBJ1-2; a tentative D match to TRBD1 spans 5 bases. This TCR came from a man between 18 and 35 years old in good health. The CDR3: CSVEGHWDSPGYTF. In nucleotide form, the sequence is TGCAGCGTTGAAGGGCACTGGGACTCCCCGGGCTACACCTTC. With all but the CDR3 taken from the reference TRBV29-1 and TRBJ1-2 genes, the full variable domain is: SAVISQKPSRDICQRGTSLTIQCQVDSQVTMMFWYRQQPGQSLTLIATANQGSEATYESGFVIDKFPISRPNLTFSTLTVSNMSPEDSSIYLCSVEGHWDSPGYTFGSGTRLTVV.